The sequence of this T cell receptor beta chain was determined in a study of cytomegalovirus exposure and HLA in healthy donors. Findings of the study overall: Presence/absence analyses assumed roughly uniform sequencing depth across donors, which may not hold.

A note on this clone: Its specificity is not known.

Primers: 60 Vbeta forward and 13 Jbeta reverse. Profiled with immunoSEQ multiplex PCR; TCRdb holds only in-frame clones, not every one. The table lists roughly 100,000 clones, over 60% of them singletons. The sample consisted of PBMCs. This sequence was found in a woman aged 45-60 years in good health and CMV-seropositive.

The CDR3: CASSPKGDRAYGYTF. The CDR3 nucleotides read TGCGCCAGCAGCCCAAAGGGGGACCGGGCTTATGGCTACACCTTC. V is TRBV5-1 and J is TRBJ1-2; a possible D gene is TRBD1 (6 bases). The V end was cut by 4 bases, the J end by 5 bases, with 18 bases between. The CDR3 is 15 amino acids. In germline, CDR1 is SGHRS, CDR2 YFSETQ.